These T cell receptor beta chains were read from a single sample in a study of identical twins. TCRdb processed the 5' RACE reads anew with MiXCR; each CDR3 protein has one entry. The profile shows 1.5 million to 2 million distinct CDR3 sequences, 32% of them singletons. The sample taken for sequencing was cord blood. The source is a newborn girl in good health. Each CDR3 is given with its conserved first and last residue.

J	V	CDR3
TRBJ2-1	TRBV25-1	CASSDPRLVPYNEQFF
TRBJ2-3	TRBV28	CASRGQATDTQYF
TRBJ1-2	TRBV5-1	CASSFSPSGTDYGYTF
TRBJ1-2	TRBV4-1	CASSQGAGKGYGYTF
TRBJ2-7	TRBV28	CASRHRLYEQYF
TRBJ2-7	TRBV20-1	CSTYSGGSYEQYF
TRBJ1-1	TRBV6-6	CASSFGGGGRWEAFF
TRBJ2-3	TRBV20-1	CSASLSGASTDTQYF
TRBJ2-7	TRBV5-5	CASSTPFPYEQYF
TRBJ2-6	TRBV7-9	CASSLLGGTGANVLTF
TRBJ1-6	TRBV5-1	CASSLDLNSPLHF
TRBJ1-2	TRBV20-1	CSAFPGVGYTF
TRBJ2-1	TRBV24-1	CATIGGSGYNEQFF
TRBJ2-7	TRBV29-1	CSVASSMGYEQYF
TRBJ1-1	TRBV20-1	CSARDPVHRGGIGEAFF
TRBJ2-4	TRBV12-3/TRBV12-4	CASSLPSGRKNIQYF
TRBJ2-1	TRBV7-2	CASSPRASGSLAYNEQFF
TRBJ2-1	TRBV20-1	CSARTSGTLHEQFF
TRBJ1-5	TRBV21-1	CASSKGPRVRQPQHF
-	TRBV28	CASSFRTSPDNEQYF
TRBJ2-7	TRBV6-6	CASSWDWLSYEQYF